One and the same sample provided the 2 T cell receptor beta chains below, sequenced in a study of cytomegalovirus exposure and HLA in healthy donors. The PCR contained 60 Vbeta and 13 Jbeta primers. TCRdb's copy holds only in-frame clones and misses some; the assay was immunoSEQ multiplex PCR. The sample includes about 130,000 clones, approximately 62% of them seen just once. Source material: PBMCs. The receptors here all came from a human donor in good health.

There are a few counts of this clone. The chain is built from TRBV19 and TRBJ1-2; D possibly corresponds to TRBD1 (5 bases). Trimming took off 1 base at V and 5 bases at J, with 14 bases between the two ends. From germline, CDR1 is LNHDA and CDR2 SQIVND (reference sequence). The length of the CDR3 is 15 residues. The DNA for the CDR3 is TGTGCCAGTAGTATAGTCGGCAGGGAAGAGTATGGCTACACCTTC. Protein product: CASSIVGREEYGYTF.

V usage is TRBV7-2 and J usage is TRBJ2-1; 8 nucleotides line up with TRBD2. With V trimmed by 5 bases and J by 0 bases, 3 bases remained unmatched. The CDR3 spans 15 residues. Per the germline V gene, CDR1 is SGHTA and CDR2 is FQGNSA. The DNA of the CDR3 is TGTGCCAGCAGCGCTACTAGCGGCTCCTACAATGAGCAGTTCTTC. Translation: CASSATSGSYNEQFF.